The T cell receptor beta chain under discussion was sequenced for a study of blood T cells in healthy people across ages. A J-beta primer mix and a sample-barcoded 5' primer were used in a second PCR of about 7 to 12 cycles. One entry per CDR3 protein results from TCRdb running MiXCR on the 5' RACE reads. The table shows fewer than 1,000,000 distinct CDR3 sequences, with about half occurring only once. The CDR3 sequence is 16 residues long. The chain links TRBV21-1 to TRBJ2-5; TRBD1 reflects the table's D call only, with no check against the DNA. TRBV21-1 is assigned pseudogene status. Sequencing input: blood. The clonotype comes from a man of 80 years or more in good health. The CDR3 DNA sequence: TGTGCCAGCAGCCAGCCGAATGGGGGCGTACAAGAGACCCAGTACTTC. This gives the protein CASSQPNGGVQETQYF.